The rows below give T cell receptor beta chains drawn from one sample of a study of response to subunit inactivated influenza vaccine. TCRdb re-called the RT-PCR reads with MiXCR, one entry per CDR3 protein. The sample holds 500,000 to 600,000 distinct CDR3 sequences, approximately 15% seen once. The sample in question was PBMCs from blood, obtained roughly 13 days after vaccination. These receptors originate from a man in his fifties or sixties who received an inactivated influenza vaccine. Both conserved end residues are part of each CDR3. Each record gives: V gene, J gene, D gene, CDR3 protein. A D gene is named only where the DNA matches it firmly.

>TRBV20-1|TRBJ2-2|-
CSATPVLGGGYGAGELFF
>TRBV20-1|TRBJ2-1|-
CSARIDRPLSYNEQFF
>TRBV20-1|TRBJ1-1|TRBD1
CSARTGRVRNTEAFF
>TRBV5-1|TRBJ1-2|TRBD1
CASSAGQGAGYTF
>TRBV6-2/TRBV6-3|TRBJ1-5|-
CASSIPGRSHQPQHF
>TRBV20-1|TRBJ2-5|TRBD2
CSAPSGVLRETQYF
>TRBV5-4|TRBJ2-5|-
CASDRKETQYF
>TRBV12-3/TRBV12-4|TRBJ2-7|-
CASSFAGSEQYF
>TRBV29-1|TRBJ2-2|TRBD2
CSVDRAGATGELFF
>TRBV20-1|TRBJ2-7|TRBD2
CSAKLGGRIGEQYF